A single T cell receptor (beta chain) is shown here with its context. This clonotype appeared once. Its cognate antigen has yet to be identified. No base quality values were provided; no much bigger clone lies one nucleotide off. A lone read offers only weak evidence. This record belongs to a study of T-cell reconstitution after alpha-beta-depleted transplantation in children (dated by TCRdb to 2016 to 2017). With respect to the entire study: Using TCR repertoire profiling, the study followed T-cell immune reconstitution in a quantitative way in children after TCRalphabeta/CD19-depleted allogeneic hematopoietic cell transplantation. Overall study results and their limits: Hyperexpanded clone frequencies declined over subsequent months; after one year, T-cell counts and TCRbeta diversity were mostly attributed to newly produced T cells. In some patients, the high TCRbeta diversity seen at day 60 was put down to recipient T cells and intrathymic progenitors that had survived conditioning. The apparently early alphabetaT-cell count recovery about two months after transplant was reportedly dependent on only several hundred rapidly expanded clones derived from non-depleted graft cells.

Library preparation was by PCR. For sequencing, an Illumina HiSeq 2500 was employed. TCR library preparation used molecular barcoding, with unique molecular identifiers applied to normalize quantification of the TCRbeta repertoire. TCRdb trimmed the raw reads at Q25, called clones with MiXCR and kept productive beta chains. Identical CDR3 protein sequences are pooled into one entry, listed with their most common genes and DNA. This sample has hundreds of thousands of distinct CDR3 sequences in its table, and 13% of those were observed once. The biggest ten clones account for 2.2% of the sample. The intended sense of this specimen's treatment or condition label: allogeneic hematopoietic cell transplantation with graft depleted of TCRalphabeta T cells and CD19 B cells. The transplant recipients were children given TCRalphabeta/CD19-depleted allogeneic hematopoietic cell grafts. This specimen consisted of PBMCs, mostly from graft donor cells, obtained 360 days after TCRalphabeta/CD19-depleted stem cell transplant. The receptor's source is a male patient younger than 18 who had a stem cell transplant for acute myeloid leukemia, so the T cells may come from the graft donor.

CDR3 reads: CASSPRGIVSYNEQFF. The DNA sequence follows: TGTGCCAGCAGTCCCCGGGGCATCGTCTCCTACAATGAGCAGTTCTTC. Recombination joined TRBV28 with TRBJ2-1; the D segment may tentatively be TRBD1 or TRBD2, each giving 5 matched bases. CDR1 and CDR2 are drawn from the germline V gene: MDHEN, SYDVKM. V loses 5 bases of germline sequence and J loses 0 bases, and the interval between the two ends is 14 bases. Reading from cysteine to phenylalanine, the CDR3 counts 16 amino acids. The read is trimmed to its CDR3 DNA, 48 bases read in frame from base 1. The full variable domain, completed from the reference TRBV28 and TRBJ2-1 proteins outside the CDR3, reads DVKVTQSSRYLVKRTGEKVFLECVQDMDHENMFWYRQDPGLGLRLIYFSYDVKMKEKGDIPEGYSVSREKKERFSLILESASTNQTSMYLCASSPRGIVSYNEQFFGPGTRLTVL.